What follows describes a single TCR beta chain. Its antigen remains undetermined. Within one base of it there is no much larger clone, and no base qualities were kept. The germline V gene (reference sequence) yields WNHNN for CDR1 and SYGVQD for CDR2. The CDR3 numbers 14 residues from cysteine through phenylalanine. CDR3 DNA only is kept here, 42 bases in frame from base 1. The junction shows trimming of 2 bases on V and 7 bases on J, and the gene matches do not reach 2 bases of it. The data were taken from a study of T cell responses to AZD1222 COVID-19 vaccine (dated by TCRdb to the early 2020s). Context from the whole study: AZD1222 recipients with second doses at about 4 weeks or about 12 weeks were pooled, because spike-specific TCR depth and breadth did not differ between schedules. TCR sequencing was performed for roughly 250 trial participants, of whom around 200 were given two doses of AZD1222 and around 26 were given two doses of MenACWY control vaccine. Trial participants were enrolled by age into 18-55, 56-69 and 70-plus year subgroups, with 148, 28 and 57 TCR-sequenced participants respectively. Paper-wide results and their limitations: Epitopes outside the regions mutated in the B.1.351 and B.1.1.7 variants were reportedly recognized by nearly half of the unique spike-specific TCRs. Most participants were white British and females outnumbered males, and the authors suggested that clonal diversity may have been underestimated. CD4 TCRs associated with the vaccine covered the entire spike protein, and the dominant responses were in regions 160-218 and 743-854. No day 14 peak-response samples were available, so repertoires were characterized only after the peak T cell response. Conclusions about previously exposed vaccinees are limited, since just six AZD1222 recipients were seropositive for SARS-CoV-2 at baseline. In the small 56-69-year group, the increase in depth fell short of significance, most likely because of low power. After two AZD1222 doses, spike-specific TCR breadth and depth were significantly higher than at day 0 and than in MenACWY recipients.

The CDR3 regions of human TCRbeta chains were subjected to immunosequencing. The paper's processing steps were these. Repertoire TCRs were matched against a reference library of SARS-CoV-2-specific TCRs generated with the MIRA antigen-specificity platform. Breadth meant the fraction of unique TCRs that were SARS-CoV-2-associated, whereas depth meant the fraction of total T cells that were SARS-CoV-2-associated. Using the MIRA data, each spike-specific TCR was mapped to the spike region that the TCR reacts to and placed in a CD4 or CD8 class. Log10-transformed breadth and depth values were compared by one-way ANOVA with Sidak's multiple comparisons tests. The source is immuneACCESS, and TCRdb retained only in-frame sequences with V and J called. Part of the clones is not carried over; for the studies checked, unresolved V genes explain less than half of this, and the remainder is unexplained. V and J calls and clone size are as listed in that table; D and trimming were resolved from the DNA. The sample table records roughly 170,000 clones; roughly 88% of these occur just once. The ten largest clonotypes hold approximately 0.49% of the sample.

The sample's time point, from its label and the paper: baseline before first vaccination. Samples from vaccinated people were obtained from the UK trials COV001 and COV002, which included a single-blind randomized controlled phase 2/3 trial of AZD1222 (ChAdOx1 nCoV-19) in healthy adults. Trial participant PBMC samples were collected at day 0 and day 28 after the second dose for TCRbeta chain sequencing. Rearrangement joined TRBV10-1 to TRBJ1-6; 7 middle bases align to TRBD1. The specimen was peripheral blood, collected on day 0 of AZD1222 vaccination. The sequence was collected from an adult in good health. The CDR3 amino acid sequence is: CASSETGDNSPLHF. In nucleotides, the sequence is TGCGCCAGCAGTGAGACAGGGGACAATTCACCCCTCCACTTT.